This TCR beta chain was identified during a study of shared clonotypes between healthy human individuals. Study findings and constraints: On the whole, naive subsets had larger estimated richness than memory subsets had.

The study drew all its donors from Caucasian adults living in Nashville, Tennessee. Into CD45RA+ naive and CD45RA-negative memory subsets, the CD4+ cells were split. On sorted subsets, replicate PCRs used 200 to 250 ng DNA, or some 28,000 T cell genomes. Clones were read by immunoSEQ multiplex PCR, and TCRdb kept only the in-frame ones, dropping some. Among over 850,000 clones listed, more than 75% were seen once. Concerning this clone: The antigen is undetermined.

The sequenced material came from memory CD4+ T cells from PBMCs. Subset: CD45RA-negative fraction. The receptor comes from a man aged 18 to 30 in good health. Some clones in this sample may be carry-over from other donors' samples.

CDR3 in amino acids: CASSFRQNTEAFF. The CDR3 region has the DNA TGTGCCAGCAGCTTTCGGCAGAACACTGAAGCTTTCTTT. The chain has TRBV7-8 and TRBJ1-1; D gene uncertain. The CDR3 totals 13 residues. Trimming stripped 3 bases from V and 1 base from J, with 6 bases between. Germline V gene sequence: CDR1 SGHVS, CDR2 FQNEAQ.